A single T cell receptor beta chain is shown here with its context. Its specificity is not known. The data originate from a study of radiotherapy plus CTLA-4 blockade in lung cancer. Study-level background: Across the patients, objective responses occurred in approximately 20%, and disease control in around 31%.

Those with chemo-refractory metastatic non-small-cell lung cancer were treated with focal radiation combined with CTLA-4 blockade using ipilimumab. The CDR3 consists of 15 residues. V lost 4 bases and J lost 5; bases outside the gene matches: 6. Germline CDR1 reads SGDLS; CDR2 reads YYNGEE. General study points: After radiotherapy and ipilimumab, tumor-derived clones expanded in peripheral blood.

TCRdb's table, derived via immunoSEQ multiplex PCR, lists solely in-frame clones and lacks some. The profile covers over 75,000 clones, with 83% appearing a single time and under 0.85% taken by the ten largest. The TCR sequence derives from a human donor with non-small cell lung cancer who had stable disease on radiotherapy plus ipilimumab. J is TRBJ2-1 and V is TRBV9; 10 bases align to TRBD2. This specimen was peripheral blood, taken from a patient treated with radiotherapy plus ipilimumab. CDR3 coding DNA: TGTGCCAGCAGCTTCGGACTAGCGGAAAACAATGAGCAGTTCTTC. Its translation: CASSFGLAENNEQFF.